Sequencing of this TCR beta chain was carried out in a study of patients and donors after allogeneic stem cell transplantation. TCRdb reanalysed the RT-PCR reads using MiXCR and keeps one entry per CDR3 protein. The sample yields 800,000 to 1,000,000 distinct CDR3 sequences, 18% seen once. The sequenced sample was blood, either unsorted or a sorted T cell fraction (not recorded which). This sequence originates from a human donor who was either an allogeneic HSCT recipient or a stem cell or donor lymphocyte infusion donor (not recorded which). It is not recorded whose cells these are; they may come from a transplant donor.

CDR3 DNA: TGTGCCAGCAGGGCAAGGTTTGCGCGTCCCGGGGAGCTGTTTTTT. Its translation: CASRARFARPGELFF. V and J are TRBV12-3 or TRBV12-4 and TRBJ2-2; no clear D gene. The ends were cut back, 6 bases at V and 6 bases at J, with 17 bases in the middle. This CDR3 has 15 amino acids.